The present T cell receptor beta chain was sequenced within a study of CD8 T cells in Susac syndrome. The germline gives CDR1 SGHAT, CDR2 FQNNGV. The ends lost 5 bases at V and 3 bases at J; junction bases unmatched: 7. The CDR3 extends over 14 amino acids. Random hexamers served to reverse transcribe about 0.45 to 1 ug RNA. TCRdb used MiXCR to reprocess the immunoSEQ multiplex PCR reads, holding one entry per CDR3 protein. This sample has tens of thousands of distinct CDR3 sequences, with roughly 93% found just once. The chain has TRBV11-2 and TRBJ2-7; 7 bases line up with TRBD1. The receptor was derived from a human donor in good health. Sequenced material: CD8+ T cells from PBMCs. In DNA, the CDR3 is TGTGCCAGCAGCCCACAGGGGAAAGGCTACGAGCAGTACTTC. This translates into CASSPQGKGYEQYF.